The clone carrying this T cell receptor (beta chain) was counted a few times. Its target is not known. TCRdb re-called the RT-PCR reads through MiXCR, storing one row per CDR3 protein. The table includes around 790,000 distinct CDR3 sequences, around 20% detected once. This entry is derived from a study of response to subunit inactivated influenza vaccine. General study results and limits: The authors suggested that every seasonal influenza vaccination recruits few new T cells.

Specimen: PBMCs from blood, collected more than 4 days after vaccination. This receptor was identified in a man aged 45-60 years who received an inactivated influenza vaccine.

The CDR3 is CSARDTGTGTLYGYTF. As DNA, the CDR3 is TGCAGTGCTAGAGATACCGGGACAGGGACCCTCTATGGCTACACCTTC. This chain uses TRBV20-1 with TRBJ1-2; 9 bases are shared with TRBD1. The CDR3 spans 16 residues. The trim removed 0 bases at V and 4 bases at J, leaving 9 bases unmatched. Germline V gene data show CDR1 as DFQATT and CDR2 as SNEGSKA (reference sequence).